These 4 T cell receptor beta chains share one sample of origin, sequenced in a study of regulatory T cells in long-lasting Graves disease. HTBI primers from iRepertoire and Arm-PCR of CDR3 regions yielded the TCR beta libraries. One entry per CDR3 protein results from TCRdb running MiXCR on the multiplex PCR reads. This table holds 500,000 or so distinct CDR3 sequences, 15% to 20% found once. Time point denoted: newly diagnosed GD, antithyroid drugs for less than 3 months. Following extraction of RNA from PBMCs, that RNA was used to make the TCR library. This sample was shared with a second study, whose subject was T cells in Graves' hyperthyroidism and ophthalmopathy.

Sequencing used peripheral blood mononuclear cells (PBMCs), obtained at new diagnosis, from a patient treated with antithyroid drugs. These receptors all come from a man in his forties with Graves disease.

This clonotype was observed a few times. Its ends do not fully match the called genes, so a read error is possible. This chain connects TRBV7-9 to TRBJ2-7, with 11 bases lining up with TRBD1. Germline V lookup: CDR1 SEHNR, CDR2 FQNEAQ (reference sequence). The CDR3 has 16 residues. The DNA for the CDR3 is TGTGCCAACAGCTTAGGGGACAGGGGGAGTACCTACGAGCAGTACTTC. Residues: CANSLGDRGSTYEQYF.

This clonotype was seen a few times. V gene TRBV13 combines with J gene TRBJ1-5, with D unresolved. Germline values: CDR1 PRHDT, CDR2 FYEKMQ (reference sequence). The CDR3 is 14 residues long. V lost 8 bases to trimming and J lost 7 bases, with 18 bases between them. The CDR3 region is CASPSRQVRQPQHF. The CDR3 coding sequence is TGTGCCAGCCCTAGCCGCCAAGTAAGGCAGCCCCAGCATTTT.

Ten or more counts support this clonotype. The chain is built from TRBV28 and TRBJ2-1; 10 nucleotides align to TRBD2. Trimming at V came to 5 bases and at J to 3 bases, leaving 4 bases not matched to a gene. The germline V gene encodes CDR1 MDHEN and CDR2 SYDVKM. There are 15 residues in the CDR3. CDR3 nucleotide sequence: TGTGCCAGCAGTACTAGCGGGAAGGGCTACAATGAGCAGTTCTTC. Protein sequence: CASSTSGKGYNEQFF.

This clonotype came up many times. Here the CDR3 reads CASRTGGTEAFF. CDR3 in DNA: TGTGCCAGCAGGACAGGGGGCACTGAAGCTTTCTTT. The V gene is TRBV28, the J gene TRBJ1-1; TRBD1 matches 9 bases. The CDR3 covers 12 residues. V lost 6 bases and J lost 4; bases outside the gene matches: 0. CDR1 is MDHEN, CDR2 SYDVKM, per germline. Using reference TRBV28 and TRBJ1-1 for the parts outside the CDR3, the full variable domain is DVKVTQSSRYLVKRTGEKVFLECVQDMDHENMFWYRQDPGLGLRLIYFSYDVKMKEKGDIPEGYSVSREKKERFSLILESASTNQTSMYLCASRTGGTEAFFGQGTRLTVV.